This T cell receptor beta chain appears in the sequencing data of a study of T cell changes during pregnancy in multiple sclerosis. Germline values: CDR1 SGHKS, CDR2 YYEKEE (reference sequence). CDR3 length equals 18 residues. V was shortened by 1 base and J by 8 bases, with 27 bases between the two germline ends. Here immunoSEQ multiplex PCR was the method, and the copy in TCRdb shows in-frame clones only, minus some. The table lists about 92,000 clones, roughly nine tenths of them singletons. The TCR sequence derives from a female donor with multiple sclerosis, enrolled in a pregnancy study. Sequenced here: peripheral blood, sampled in the first trimester of pregnancy. This sequence joins TRBV5-5 and TRBJ1-2; D not certain. The CDR3 here is CASSLYTLVIPLELGYTF. The CDR3, as DNA: TGTGCCAGCAGCTTGTATACGCTTGTAATTCCCCTTGAACTGGGCTACACCTTC.